One sample yielded the 10 T cell receptor beta chains listed below, sequenced in a study of spatial heterogeneity in lung cancer. MiXCR, run by TCRdb on the 5' RACE reads, gives a single entry per CDR3 protein. The table lists tens of thousands of distinct CDR3 sequences, approximately 7% of them singletons, with 2.9% in the top ten. Time point reported: sample taken at primary tumor resection. Whole RNA was taken from tumor, nontumor lung or frozen PBMC; it was then sequenced unsorted. The sequencing here drew on PBMCs, taken at surgery. The receptor source for this set is a female donor with early-stage non-small cell lung cancer.

In its sample, this clonotype was seen many times. The chain uses TRBV29-1 and TRBJ2-1, with D possibly TRBD1 on 5 matching bases. The CDR3 length is 15 residues. Germline CDR1 reads SQVTM; CDR2 reads ANQGSEA. V gave up 6 bases and J gave up 2 bases, with 17 bases separating them. The CDR3 region is CSVPGNTGPYNEQFF. The CDR3, as DNA: TGCAGCGTGCCAGGGAATACGGGTCCCTACAATGAGCAGTTCTTC.

This clonotype was counted many times. The V and J genes are TRBV2 and TRBJ2-5; 8 nucleotides match TRBD1. J was trimmed by 4 bases and V by 9 bases; bases with no gene match: 1. CDR1 is SNHLY and CDR2 is FYNNEI in the germline V gene. CDR3 length: 11 amino acids. In nucleotides, the CDR3 is TGTGCCAGTACAGGGGGAGAGACCCAGTACTTC. This translates into CASTGGETQYF.

This clonotype has a handful of counts. The chain carries TRBV5-1 and TRBJ1-2, with D perhaps TRBD1 (5 bases). Germline CDR1 reads SGHRS; CDR2 reads YFSETQ. Trimming stripped 4 bases from V and 8 bases from J, with 12 bases between. The CDR3 is 12 residues long. This chain's CDR3 is CASSPIREGYTF. The DNA of the CDR3 is TGCGCCAGCAGCCCCATCAGGGAAGGCTACACCTTC.

Concerning this clonotype: An end of the junction does not agree with germline; a read error may underlie this. The V call is TRBV5-1, the J call TRBJ1-2; perhaps TRBD1 as D (5 bases). Germline values: CDR1 SGHRS, CDR2 YFSETQ. The CDR3 sequence is 13 residues long. Here the CDR3 reads CASSLDINYGYTF. CDR3 sequence (DNA): TGCGCCAGCAGTTTGGACATTAACTATGGCTACACCTTC.

This clonotype was detected a few times. This chain joins TRBV12-3 or TRBV12-4 and TRBJ1-5; the D gene is possibly TRBD1 (6 bases). V was cut by 7 bases and J by 6 bases, with 13 bases left in between. The CDR3 loop spans 13 amino acids. The CDR3 here is CASNTGRSQPQHF. DNA of the CDR3: TGTGCCAGCAATACAGGGAGGAGTCAGCCCCAGCATTTT.

In the case of this clonotype: A single base separates this from a much larger clone, so it may be a read error. The rearrangement links TRBV20-1 to TRBJ1-1; D call uncertain. Germline lookup yields CDR1 DFQATT and CDR2 SNEGSKA (reference sequence). This CDR3 is 14 amino acids long. CDR3 nucleotide sequence: TGCAGTGCTAGAGATCCCTCACGCGAGCCTCGTACTATCTTT. Translated, it gives CSARDPSREPRTIF.

The chain employs TRBV7-3 and TRBJ2-3; D not resolved. Looked up from germline, CDR1 is SGHTA and CDR2 is FQGTGA. The CDR3 contains 14 residues. Trimming shortened V by 2 bases and J by 0 bases, and 6 bases separated the two germline ends. CDR3 loop: CASSLESSTDTQYF. The CDR3, as DNA: TGTGCCAGCAGCTTAGAGTCGAGCACAGATACGCAGTATTTT.

This clonotype appeared many times. The chain carries TRBV2 and TRBJ2-5, with D uncertain. Germline V gene data show CDR1 as SNHLY and CDR2 as FYNNEI. The CDR3 contains 16 residues. V lost 4 bases to trimming and J lost 5 bases, with 20 bases between them. The CDR3 DNA reads as TGTGCCAGCAGTGCGTATGGGATCAGAGAGAGGGAGACCCAGTACTTC. This encodes CASSAYGIRERETQYF.

The V gene is TRBV28, the J gene TRBJ2-5, with TRBD2 as a possible D gene (5 bases). V gave up 6 bases and J gave up 5 bases, with 10 bases separating them. The CDR3 loop spans 12 amino acids. The germline CDR1 and CDR2 sequences are MDHEN and SYDVKM. This chain's CDR3 is CASRSPGETQYF. Here the CDR3 DNA reads TGTGCCAGCAGAAGTCCGGGGGAGACCCAGTACTTC.

This clonotype was detected ten times or more. The chain links TRBV28 to TRBJ1-2; D not resolved. Germline CDR1 is MDHEN and CDR2 is SYDVKM. Trimming took off 6 bases at V and 0 bases at J, with 14 bases between the two ends. There are 15 residues in the CDR3. As DNA, the CDR3 is TGTGCCAGCAGCTCCGAGTGGGTAGCTAACTATGGCTACACCTTC. Encoded protein: CASSSEWVANYGYTF.